The clone carrying this T cell receptor (beta chain) turned up a few times. No antigen is known for it. The record originates from a study of T cell repertoires in cytomegalovirus infection. In the study overall: Selected CMV epitopes included recently identified HLA-C-restricted ones as well as well-studied HLA-B-restricted ones.

Study findings and constraints: The study identified carriers of CMV plus the relevant HLA from cumulative public TCR beta family frequency. The study found HLA-C-restricted CMV-specific TCR beta clonotypes dominating the ex vivo response.

One entry per CDR3 protein results from TCRdb running MiXCR on the reads. The table records some 940,000 distinct CDR3 sequences, roughly a third of them present only once. This CDR3 comprises 16 residues. Losses at the gene ends were 5 bases for V and 7 bases for J; bases not matched to a gene: 8. Germline CDR1 is MNHNS and CDR2 is SASEGT. This chain uses TRBV6-1 with TRBJ1-4, with 12 bases lining up with TRBD1. Here the sequenced sample was cultured CD8+ T cells from PBMCs, taken from culture after CMV antigen stimulation. This clonotype originated in a human donor in good health (CMV status not recorded). Some clones in this sample may be carry-over from other donors' samples. Here the CDR3 DNA reads TGTGCCAGCAGTTTACGGGGGGACAGGGGGCGTGAAAAACTGTTTTTT. Encoded protein: CASSLRGDRGREKLFF.